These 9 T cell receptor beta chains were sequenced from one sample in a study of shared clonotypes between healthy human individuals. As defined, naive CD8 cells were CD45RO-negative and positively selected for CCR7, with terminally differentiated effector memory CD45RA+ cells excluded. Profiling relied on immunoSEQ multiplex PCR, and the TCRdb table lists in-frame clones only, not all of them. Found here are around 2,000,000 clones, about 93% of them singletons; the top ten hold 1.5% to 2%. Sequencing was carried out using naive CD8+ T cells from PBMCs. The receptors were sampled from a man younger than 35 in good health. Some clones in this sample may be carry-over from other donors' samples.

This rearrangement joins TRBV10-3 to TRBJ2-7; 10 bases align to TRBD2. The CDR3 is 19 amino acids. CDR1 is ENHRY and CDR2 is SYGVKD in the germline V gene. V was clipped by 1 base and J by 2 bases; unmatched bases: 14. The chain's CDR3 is CAISELGRLAGATTYEQYF. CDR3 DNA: TGTGCCATCAGTGAGTTAGGCCGGCTAGCGGGAGCCACCACCTACGAGCAGTACTTC.

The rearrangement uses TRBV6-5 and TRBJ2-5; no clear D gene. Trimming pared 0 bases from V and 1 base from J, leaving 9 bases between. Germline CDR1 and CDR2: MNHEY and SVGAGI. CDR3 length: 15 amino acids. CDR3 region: CASSYSRYPQETQYF. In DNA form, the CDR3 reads TGTGCCAGCAGTTACTCGAGATACCCCCAAGAGACCCAGTACTTC.

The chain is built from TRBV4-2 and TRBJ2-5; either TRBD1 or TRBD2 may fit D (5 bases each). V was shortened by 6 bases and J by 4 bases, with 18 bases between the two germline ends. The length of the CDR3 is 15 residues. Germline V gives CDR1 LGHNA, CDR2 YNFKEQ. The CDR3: CASRHPGTPRETQYF. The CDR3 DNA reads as TGTGCCAGCAGACATCCCGGGACCCCCCGAGAGACCCAGTACTTC.

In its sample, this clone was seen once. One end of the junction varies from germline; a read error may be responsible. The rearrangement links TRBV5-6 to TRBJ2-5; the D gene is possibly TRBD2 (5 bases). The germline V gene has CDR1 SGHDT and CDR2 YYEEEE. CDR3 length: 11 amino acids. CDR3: CASGRDPGFNF. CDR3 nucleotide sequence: TGTGCCAGCGGGCGAGATCCGGGGTTCAACTTC.

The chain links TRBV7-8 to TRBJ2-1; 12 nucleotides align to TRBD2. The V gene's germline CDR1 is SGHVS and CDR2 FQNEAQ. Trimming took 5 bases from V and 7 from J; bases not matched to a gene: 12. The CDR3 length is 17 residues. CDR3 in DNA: TGTGCCAGCAGCCTTCGACTAGCGGGAGACATGGGGAATGAGCAGTTCTTC. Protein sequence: CASSLRLAGDMGNEQFF.

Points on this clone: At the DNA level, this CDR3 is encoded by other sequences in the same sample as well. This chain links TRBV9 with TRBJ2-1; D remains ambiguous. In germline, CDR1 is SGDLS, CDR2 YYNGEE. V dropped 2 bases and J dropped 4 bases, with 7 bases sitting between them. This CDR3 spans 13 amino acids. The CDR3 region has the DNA TGTGCCAGCAGCGTGGACCGATACAATGAGCAGTTCTTC. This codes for CASSVDRYNEQFF.

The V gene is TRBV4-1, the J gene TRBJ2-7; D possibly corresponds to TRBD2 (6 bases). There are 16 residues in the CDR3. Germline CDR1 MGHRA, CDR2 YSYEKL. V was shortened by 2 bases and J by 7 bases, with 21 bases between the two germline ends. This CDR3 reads CASSQLPDGAGREQYF. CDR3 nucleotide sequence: TGCGCCAGCAGCCAACTACCGGATGGGGCGGGACGTGAGCAGTACTTC.

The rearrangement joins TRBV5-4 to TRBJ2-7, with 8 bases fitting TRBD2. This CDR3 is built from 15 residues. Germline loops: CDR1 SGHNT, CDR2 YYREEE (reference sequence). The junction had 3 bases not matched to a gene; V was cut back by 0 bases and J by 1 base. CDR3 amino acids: CASSLEASGSYEQYF. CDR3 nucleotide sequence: TGTGCCAGCAGCTTGGAGGCTAGCGGGTCCTACGAGCAGTACTTC.

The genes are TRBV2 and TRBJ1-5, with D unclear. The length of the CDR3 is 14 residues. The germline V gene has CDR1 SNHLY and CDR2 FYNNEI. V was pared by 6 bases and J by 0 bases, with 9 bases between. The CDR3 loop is CASSRMYSNQPQHF. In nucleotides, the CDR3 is TGTGCCAGCAGCCGGATGTATAGCAATCAGCCCCAGCATTTT. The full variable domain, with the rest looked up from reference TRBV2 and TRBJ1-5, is EPEVTQTPSHQVTQMGQEVILRCVPISNHLYFYWYRQILGQKVEFLVSFYNNEISEKSEIFDDQFSVERPDGSNFTLKIRSTKLEDSAMYFCASSRMYSNQPQHFGDGTRLSIL.